This T cell receptor (beta chain) was sequenced during a study of blood T cell repertoires in COVID-19. Across the whole study: Italy, Spain and the United States were the sources of the convalescent and acute COVID-19 samples.

Germline-derived CDR1 and CDR2 are SGDLS and YYNGEE. V gave up 4 bases and J gave up 2 bases, with 19 bases separating them. CDR3 length equals 17 residues. Original processing notes: Nucleated cell number was recorded as an estimate derived from reference gene primer amplification. Libraries were prepared by immunoSEQ multiplex PCR; TCRdb keeps only in-frame clonotypes and omits some of them. Clone size and the V and J calls come from that table; the DNA yielded D and trimming. Of fewer than 300,000 clones in the sample, 85% were seen once. Sequencing used PBMCs or T cells enriched from blood (not recorded which). The source of this sequence is a woman aged 45-65 years who had recovered from COVID-19. This chain joins TRBV9 and TRBJ2-1; TRBD2 is a possible D gene (6 bases). This CDR3 is CASSPNTGLSTYNEQFF. In nucleotides, the CDR3 is TGTGCCAGCAGCCCGAACACTGGACTATCCACCTACAATGAGCAGTTCTTC. Based on the CDR3 plus reference TRBV9 and TRBJ2-1, the full variable domain is DSGVTQTPKHLITATGQRVTLRCSPRSGDLSVYWYQQSLDQGLQFLIQYYNGEERAKGNILERFSAQQFPDLHSELNLSSLELGDSALYFCASSPNTGLSTYNEQFFGPGTRLTVL.